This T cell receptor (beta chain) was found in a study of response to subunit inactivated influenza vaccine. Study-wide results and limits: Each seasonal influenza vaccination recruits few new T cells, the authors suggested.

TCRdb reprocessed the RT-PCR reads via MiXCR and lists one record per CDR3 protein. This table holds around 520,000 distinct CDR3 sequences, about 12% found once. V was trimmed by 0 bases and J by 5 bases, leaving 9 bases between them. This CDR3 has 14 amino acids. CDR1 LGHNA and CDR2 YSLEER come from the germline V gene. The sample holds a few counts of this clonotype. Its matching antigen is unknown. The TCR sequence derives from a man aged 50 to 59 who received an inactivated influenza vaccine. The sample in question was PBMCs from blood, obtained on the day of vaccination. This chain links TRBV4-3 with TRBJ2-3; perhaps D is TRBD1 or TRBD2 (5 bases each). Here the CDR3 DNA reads TGCGCCAGCAGCCAAGATCTGGGGGTAGATACGCAGTATTTT. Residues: CASSQDLGVDTQYF.